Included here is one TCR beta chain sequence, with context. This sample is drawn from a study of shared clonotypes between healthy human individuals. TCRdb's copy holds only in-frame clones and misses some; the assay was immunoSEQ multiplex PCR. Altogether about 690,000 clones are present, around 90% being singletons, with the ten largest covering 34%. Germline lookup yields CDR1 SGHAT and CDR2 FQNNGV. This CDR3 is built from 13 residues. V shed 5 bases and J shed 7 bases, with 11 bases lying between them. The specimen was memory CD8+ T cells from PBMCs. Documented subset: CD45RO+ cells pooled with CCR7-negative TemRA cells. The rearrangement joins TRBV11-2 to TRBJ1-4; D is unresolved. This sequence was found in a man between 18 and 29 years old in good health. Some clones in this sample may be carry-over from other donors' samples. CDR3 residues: CASSPRDSEKLFF. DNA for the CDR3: TGTGCCAGCAGCCCGCGCGATAGTGAAAAACTGTTTTTT. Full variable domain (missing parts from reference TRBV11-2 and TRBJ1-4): EAGVAQSPRYKIIEKRQSVAFWCNPISGHATLYWYQQILGQGPKLLIQFQNNGVVDDSQLPKDRFSAERLKGVDSTLKIQPAKLEDSAVYLCASSPRDSEKLFFGSGTQLSVL.